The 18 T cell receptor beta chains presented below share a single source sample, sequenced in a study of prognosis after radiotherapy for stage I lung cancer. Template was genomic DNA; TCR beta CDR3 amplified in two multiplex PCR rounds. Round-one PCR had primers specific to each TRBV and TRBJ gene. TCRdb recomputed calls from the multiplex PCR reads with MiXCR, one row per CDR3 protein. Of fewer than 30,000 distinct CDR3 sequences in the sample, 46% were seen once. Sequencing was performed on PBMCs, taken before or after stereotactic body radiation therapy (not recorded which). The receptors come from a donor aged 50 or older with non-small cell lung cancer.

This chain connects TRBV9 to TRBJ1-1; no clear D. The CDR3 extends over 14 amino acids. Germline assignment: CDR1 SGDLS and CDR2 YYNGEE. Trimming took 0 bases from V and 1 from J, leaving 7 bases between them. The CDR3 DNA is TGTGCCAGCAGCGTAGCTCCCTGGAACACTGAAGCTTTCTTT. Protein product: CASSVAPWNTEAFF.

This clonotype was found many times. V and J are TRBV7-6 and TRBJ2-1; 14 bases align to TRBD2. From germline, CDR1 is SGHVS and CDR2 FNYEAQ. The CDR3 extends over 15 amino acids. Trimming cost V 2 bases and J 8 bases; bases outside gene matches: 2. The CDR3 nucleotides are TGTGCCAGCAGCTTACCGGGACTAGCGGGAGATGAGCAGTTCTTC. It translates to CASSLPGLAGDEQFF.

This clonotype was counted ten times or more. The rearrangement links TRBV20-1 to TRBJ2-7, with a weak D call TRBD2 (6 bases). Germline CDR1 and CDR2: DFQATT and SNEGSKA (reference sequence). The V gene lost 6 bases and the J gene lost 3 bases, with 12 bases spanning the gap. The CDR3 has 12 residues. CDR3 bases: TGCAGTGCGGCCGGGGGTTACTACGAGCAGTACTTC. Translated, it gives CSAAGGYYEQYF.

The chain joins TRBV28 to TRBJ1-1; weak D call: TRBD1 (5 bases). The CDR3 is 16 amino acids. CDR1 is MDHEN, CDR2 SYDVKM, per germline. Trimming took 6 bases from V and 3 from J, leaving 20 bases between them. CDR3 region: CASSMGGGGEDTEAFF. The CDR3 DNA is TGTGCCAGCAGCATGGGGGGTGGGGGAGAGGACACTGAAGCTTTCTTT.

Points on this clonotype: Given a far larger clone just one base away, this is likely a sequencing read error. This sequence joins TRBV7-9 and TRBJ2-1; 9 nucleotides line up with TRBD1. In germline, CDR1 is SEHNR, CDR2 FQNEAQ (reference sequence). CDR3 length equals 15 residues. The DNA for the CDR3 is TGTGCCAGCAGCTTAAGGACAGGGGCCGTCAATGAGCGGTTCTTC. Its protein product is CASSLRTGAVNERFF.

This CDR3 reads CASSPIPGRPNTGELFF. As DNA, the CDR3 is TGTGCCAGCAGTCCCATCCCGGGACGGCCGAACACCGGGGAGCTGTTTTTT. The rearrangement links TRBV28 to TRBJ2-2; D possibly uses TRBD1 or TRBD2 (5 bases each). V was clipped by 5 bases and J by 0 bases, with 16 bases between them. CDR1 MDHEN and CDR2 SYDVKM come from the germline V gene. CDR3 length: 17 amino acids.

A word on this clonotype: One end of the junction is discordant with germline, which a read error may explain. The CDR3 sequence: CSAPRLADPKNIKYF. In DNA, the CDR3 is TGCAGTGCTCCACGACTAGCGGACCCAAAAAACATTAAGTACTTC. This rearrangement joins TRBV20-1 to TRBJ2-4, with 9 bases aligning to TRBD2. The CDR3 sequence is 15 residues long. Germline V gene data show CDR1 as DFQATT and CDR2 as SNEGSKA (reference sequence).

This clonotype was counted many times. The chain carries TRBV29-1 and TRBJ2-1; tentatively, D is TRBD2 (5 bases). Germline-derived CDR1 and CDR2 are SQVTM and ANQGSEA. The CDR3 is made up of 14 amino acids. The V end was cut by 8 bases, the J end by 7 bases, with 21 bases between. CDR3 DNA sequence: TGCAGCTTCCGGTTGGACTTCTCATCTAATGAGCAGTTCTTC. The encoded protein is CSFRLDFSSNEQFF.

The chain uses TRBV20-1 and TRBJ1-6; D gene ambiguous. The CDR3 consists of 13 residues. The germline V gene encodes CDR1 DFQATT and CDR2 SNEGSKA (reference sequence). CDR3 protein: CITLRGRNSPLHF. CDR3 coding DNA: TGCATAACTCTTCGGGGAAGAAATTCACCCCTCCACTTT.

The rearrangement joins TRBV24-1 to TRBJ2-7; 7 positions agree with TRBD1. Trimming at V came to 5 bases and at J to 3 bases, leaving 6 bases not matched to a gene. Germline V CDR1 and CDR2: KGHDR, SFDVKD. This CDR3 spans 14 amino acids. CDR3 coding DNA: TGTGCCACCAGTGCGCTACCAGGGGGCTACGAGCAGTACTTC. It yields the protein CATSALPGGYEQYF.

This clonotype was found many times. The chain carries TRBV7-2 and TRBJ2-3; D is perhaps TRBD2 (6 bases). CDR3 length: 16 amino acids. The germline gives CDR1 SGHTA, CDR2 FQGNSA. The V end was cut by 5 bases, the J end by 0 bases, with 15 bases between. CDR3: CASSLRSSGSTDTQYF. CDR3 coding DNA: TGTGCCAGCAGCCTACGAAGTAGCGGTAGCACAGATACGCAGTATTTT.

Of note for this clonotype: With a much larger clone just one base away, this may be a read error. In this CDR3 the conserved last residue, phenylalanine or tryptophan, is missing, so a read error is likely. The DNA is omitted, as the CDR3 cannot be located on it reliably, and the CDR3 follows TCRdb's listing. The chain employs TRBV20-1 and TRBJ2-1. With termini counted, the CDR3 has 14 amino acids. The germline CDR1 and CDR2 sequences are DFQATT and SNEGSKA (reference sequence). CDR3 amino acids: CSARKASSYNERFL.

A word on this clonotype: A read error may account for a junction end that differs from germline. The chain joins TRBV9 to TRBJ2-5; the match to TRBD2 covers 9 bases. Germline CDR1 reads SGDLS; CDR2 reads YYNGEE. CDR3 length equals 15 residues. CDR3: CASSVGGGRGETHYF. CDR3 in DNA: TGTGCCAGCAGCGTAGGGGGCGGGAGGGGAGAGACCCATTACTTC. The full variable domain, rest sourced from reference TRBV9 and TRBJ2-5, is DSGVTQTPKHLITATGQRVTLRCSPRSGDLSVYWYQQSLDQGLQFLIQYYNGEERAKGNILERFSAQQFPDLHSELNLSSLELGDSALYFCASSVGGGRGETHYFGPGTRLLVL.

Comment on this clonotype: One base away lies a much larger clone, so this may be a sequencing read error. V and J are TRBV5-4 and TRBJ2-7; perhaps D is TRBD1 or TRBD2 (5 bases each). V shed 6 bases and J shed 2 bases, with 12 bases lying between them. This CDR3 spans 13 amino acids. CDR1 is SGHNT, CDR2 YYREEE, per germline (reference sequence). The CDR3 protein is CASIRDPTYEQYF. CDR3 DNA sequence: TGTGCCAGCATACGGGACCCGACCTACGAGCAGTACTTC.

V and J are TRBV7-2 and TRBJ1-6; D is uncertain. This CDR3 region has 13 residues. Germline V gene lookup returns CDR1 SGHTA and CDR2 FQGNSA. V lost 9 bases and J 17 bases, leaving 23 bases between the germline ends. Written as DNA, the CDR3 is TGTGCCAGTAGCCCCTCTAACCCCTCGGCCATCCACTTT. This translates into CASSPSNPSAIHF. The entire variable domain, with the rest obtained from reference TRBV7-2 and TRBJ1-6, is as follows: GAGVSQSPSNKVTEKGKDVELRCDPISGHTALYWYRQSLGQGLEFLIYFQGNSAPDKSGLPSDRFSAERTGGSVSTLTIQRTQQEDSAVYLCASSPSNPSAIHFGNGTRLTVT.

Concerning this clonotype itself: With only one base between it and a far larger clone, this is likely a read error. For the CDR3, the DNA is TGTGCCAGCAGTTACTCCGAGGGGGGCATGATGCGCAATCAGCCCCAGCATTTT. Protein sequence: CASSYSEGGMMRNQPQHF. The chain joins TRBV6-6 to TRBJ1-5, with D perhaps TRBD1 (6 bases). This CDR3 region has 18 residues. The germline gives CDR1 MNHNY, CDR2 SVGAGI (reference sequence). Deletions cut 0 bases from V and 2 bases from J, with 17 bases between.

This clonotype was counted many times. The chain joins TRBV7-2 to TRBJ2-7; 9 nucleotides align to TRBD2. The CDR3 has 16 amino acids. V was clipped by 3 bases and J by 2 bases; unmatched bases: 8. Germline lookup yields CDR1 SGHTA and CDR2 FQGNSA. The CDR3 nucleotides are TGTGCCAGCAGCTTCGCCGGGGGCGGGGGGGCCTACGAGCAGTACTTC. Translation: CASSFAGGGGAYEQYF.

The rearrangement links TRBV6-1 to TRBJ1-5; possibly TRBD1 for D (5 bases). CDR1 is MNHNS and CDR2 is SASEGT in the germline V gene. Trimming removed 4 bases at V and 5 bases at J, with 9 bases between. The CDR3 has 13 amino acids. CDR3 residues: CASSARDDQPQHF. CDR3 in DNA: TGTGCCAGCAGTGCCAGGGACGATCAGCCCCAGCATTTT.